This T cell receptor (beta chain) stems from a study of long-term antiretroviral therapy in people with HIV. Notes on the study in general: All time points showed a repertoire dominated by clones expanded before ART. Post-ART samples showed increased diversity that remained below transplant donor control levels.

Only United States sites treated participants with HIV. It was version v3.0 of the immunoSEQ assay that was run at survey level. The repertoire was sequenced with immunoSEQ multiplex PCR; TCRdb's copy has only in-frame clones and lacks some. The sample shows around 25,000 clones, 85% to 95% of them seen only once. Germline CDR1 reads MNHNS; CDR2 reads SASEGT. V was clipped by 0 bases and J by 4 bases, with 10 bases between them. The CDR3 covers 14 residues. Note on this clone: What it recognizes is unknown.

V gene TRBV6-1 combines with J gene TRBJ2-7; TRBD1 might be the D (5 bases). The starting material was unsorted PBMCs, obtained around 5 years after starting antiretroviral therapy. The TCR was taken from a woman aged 45 to 65 with HIV. CDR3 in DNA: TGTGCCAGCAGTGAAGCGGCAGGGCTATACGAGCAGTACTTC. Translated, it gives CASSEAAGLYEQYF.